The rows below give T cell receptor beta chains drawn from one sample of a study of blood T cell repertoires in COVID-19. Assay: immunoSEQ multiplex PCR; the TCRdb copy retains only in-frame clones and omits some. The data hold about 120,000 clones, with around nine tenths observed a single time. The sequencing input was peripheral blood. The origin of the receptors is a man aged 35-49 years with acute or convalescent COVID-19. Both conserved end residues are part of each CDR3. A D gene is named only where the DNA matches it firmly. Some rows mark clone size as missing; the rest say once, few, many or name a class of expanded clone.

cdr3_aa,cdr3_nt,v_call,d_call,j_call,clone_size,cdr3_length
CASTPRQGSTDTQYF,TGTGCCAGTACGCCACGACAGGGATCCACAGATACGCAGTATTTT,TRBV19,TRBD1,TRBJ2-3,.,15
CASSFLLAGGVNTGELFF,TGTGCCAGCAGCTTTCTACTAGCGGGGGGTGTCAACACCGGGGAGCTGTTTTTT,TRBV7-9,TRBD2,TRBJ2-2,.,18
CSSRSGSWDTQYF,TGCAGCTCCCGTAGCGGGAGCTGGGATACGCAGTATTTT,TRBV29-1,TRBD2,TRBJ2-3,.,13
CASRHRGRDEKLFF,TGTGCCAGCAGACACAGGGGGCGAGATGAAAAACTGTTTTTT,TRBV5-6,TRBD1,TRBJ1-4,few,14
CASSLLPGQVNTEAFF,TGCGCCAGCAGCTTGTTACCTGGACAGGTGAACACTGAAGCTTTCTTT,TRBV5-1,TRBD1,TRBJ1-1,.,16
CASSPSLNTGELFF,TGTGCCAGCTCACCCTCTTTGAACACCGGGGAGCTGTTTTTT,TRBV18,.,TRBJ2-2,.,14
CSAGHDEKLFF,TGCAGTGCTGGGCATGATGAAAAACTGTTTTTT,TRBV20-1,.,TRBJ1-4,.,11
CASSLWAGPVHEQYF,TGTGCCAGCAGCCTCTGGGCGGGACCGGTCCACGAGCAGTACTTC,TRBV5-6,.,TRBJ2-7,.,15
CASSLTLAGVGGEQFF,TGTGCCAGCAGCTTAACACTAGCGGGAGTAGGAGGTGAGCAGTTCTTC,TRBV11-2,TRBD2,TRBJ2-1,.,16
CASSFSSPLNQPQHF,TGTGCCAGCAGTTTCTCAAGCCCCCTTAATCAGCCCCAGCATTTT,TRBV27,.,TRBJ1-5,once,15
CSWREETQYF,TGCAGTTGGAGGGAGGAGACCCAGTACTTC,TRBV20-1,.,TRBJ2-5,.,10
CASSLEGGLALREQFF,TGTGCCAGCAGCTTAGAGGGGGGTCTGGCCCTCCGTGAGCAGTTCTTC,TRBV11-2,.,TRBJ2-1,.,16
CASSQRQGYYEQYF,TGCGCCAGCAGCCAAAGACAGGGCTATTACGAGCAGTACTTC,TRBV5-1,TRBD1,TRBJ2-7,.,14
CASSDTGFSWDSPLHF,TGTGCCAGCAGTGATACAGGGTTTTCATGGGATTCACCCCTCCACTTT,TRBV6-1,.,TRBJ1-6,.,16
CASSDSQYSNQPQHF,TGTGCCAGCAGTGACAGTCAGTATAGCAATCAGCCCCAGCATTTT,TRBV6-1,.,TRBJ1-5,.,15
CASSYSGNYGYTF,TGTGCCAGCAGTTACTCGGGCAACTATGGCTACACCTTC,TRBV6-2/TRBV6-3,.,TRBJ1-2,.,13
CASSPPSRQNNEQFF,TGTGCCAGCTCACCACCGTCTCGACAGAACAATGAGCAGTTCTTC,TRBV18,.,TRBJ2-1,.,15
CASSQDGTANSGNTIYF,TGTGCCAGCAGCCAAGACGGGACAGCTAACTCTGGAAACACCATATATTTT,TRBV4-2,TRBD1,TRBJ1-3,.,17
CASSAGQRDTGELFF,TGCGCCAGCAGCGCGGGACAGCGGGACACCGGGGAGCTGTTTTTT,TRBV5-1,.,TRBJ2-2,.,15
CAWNQQGWGQPQHF,TGTGCCTGGAACCAACAGGGATGGGGTCAGCCCCAGCATTTT,TRBV30,.,TRBJ1-5,.,14
CASSQDRQGNEKLFF,TGTGCCAGCAGCCAAGATCGACAGGGGAATGAAAAACTGTTTTTT,TRBV3-1/TRBV3-2,TRBD1,TRBJ1-4,few,15
CASSVSDKSNYGYTF,TGTGCCAGCAGCGTATCGGACAAATCAAACTATGGCTACACCTTC,TRBV9,.,TRBJ1-2,few,15
CASSINRDDSYEQYF,TGTGCCAGTAGTATAAACAGAGATGACTCCTACGAGCAGTACTTC,TRBV19,.,TRBJ2-7,.,15
CASSLTSGSESYEQYF,TGCGCCAGCAGCTTGACTAGCGGGAGTGAGTCCTACGAGCAGTACTTC,TRBV5-1,TRBD2,TRBJ2-7,.,16
CASRHAVGRGPTDTQYF,TGTGCCAGTAGGCATGCGGTCGGCAGGGGGCCGACAGATACGCAGTATTTT,TRBV19,TRBD1,TRBJ2-3,.,17
CASSQERGQPQHF,TGCGCCAGCAGCCAAGAACGGGGTCAGCCCCAGCATTTT,TRBV4-3,.,TRBJ1-5,.,13
CASSLLSTDTQYF,TGTGCCAGCAGCCTACTTAGCACAGATACGCAGTATTTT,TRBV5-4,.,TRBJ2-3,.,13
CASSVVPAQGNTGELFF,TGTGCCAGCAGCGTAGTACCGGCTCAGGGGAACACCGGGGAGCTGTTTTTT,TRBV9,.,TRBJ2-2,.,17
CASSIGLPGELFF,TGTGCCAGTAGTATAGGGCTCCCGGGGGAGCTGTTTTTT,TRBV19,.,TRBJ2-2,.,13
CSARQREKLFF,TGCAGTGCACGACAGAGGGAAAAACTGTTTTTT,TRBV20-1,.,TRBJ1-4,.,11
CASSLGPGGTEAFF,TGCGCCAGCAGCTTAGGCCCTGGAGGGACTGAAGCTTTCTTT,TRBV5-1,.,TRBJ1-1,.,14
CASSLHVGGIRGYTF,TGTGCCAGCAGCTTACACGTCGGGGGGATTAGGGGCTACACCTTC,TRBV11-3,.,TRBJ1-2,.,15
CASSLEGTGNNSPLHF,TGCGCCAGCAGCTTGGAGGGGACAGGGAATAATTCACCCCTCCACTTT,TRBV5-1,TRBD1,TRBJ1-6,.,16
CASSVVGQGNTEAFF,TGTGCCAGCAGCGTAGTTGGACAGGGGAACACTGAAGCTTTCTTT,TRBV9,TRBD1,TRBJ1-1,once,15
CASSPAAGNYGYTF,TGTGCCAGCAGCCCCGCGGCAGGGAACTATGGCTACACCTTC,TRBV6-2/TRBV6-3,.,TRBJ1-2,.,14
CASSQDVGAEAFF,TGTGCCAGCAGCCAAGATGTAGGGGCAGAAGCTTTCTTT,TRBV3-1/TRBV3-2,.,TRBJ1-1,.,13
CASAGLAGAGEQFF,TGTGCCAGCGCAGGACTAGCGGGAGCGGGTGAGCAGTTCTTC,TRBV18,TRBD2,TRBJ2-1,few,14
CASSFGRGSPLHF,TGTGCCAGCAGCTTTGGCAGGGGATCACCCCTCCACTTT,TRBV5-6,.,TRBJ1-6,.,13
CASSGGTVNTEAFF,TGCGCCAGCAGCGGAGGGACAGTCAACACTGAAGCTTTCTTT,TRBV5-1,TRBD1,TRBJ1-1,.,14
CASSLGAPTYEQYF,TGCGCCAGCAGCTTGGGGGCACCGACCTACGAGCAGTACTTC,TRBV5-1,.,TRBJ2-7,.,14